This T cell receptor beta chain was sequenced during a study of T cell repertoires in cytomegalovirus infection. TCRdb reprocessed the reads via MiXCR and lists one record per CDR3 protein. The repertoire has some 600,000 distinct CDR3 sequences, approximately 24% of them found once; the top ten carry 6.5% to 10%. Germline CDR1 reads KGHDR; CDR2 reads SFDVKD. The CDR3 sequence is 16 residues long. The trim removed 4 bases at V and 0 bases at J, leaving 4 bases unmatched. Broader study findings: The ex vivo response showed dominance by HLA-C-restricted CMV-specific TCR beta clonotypes.

There are many counts of this clonotype. Its matching antigen is unknown. This TCR was recovered from a human donor in good health (CMV status not recorded). Some clones in this sample may be carry-over from other donors' samples. The chain is built from TRBV24-1 and TRBJ2-2, with 7 bases identical to TRBD1. The source material was CD8+ T cells from PBMCs. The CDR3 DNA is TGTGCCACCAGTGACCTGGACAGGCCGAACACCGGGGAGCTGTTTTTT. Translated, it gives CATSDLDRPNTGELFF.